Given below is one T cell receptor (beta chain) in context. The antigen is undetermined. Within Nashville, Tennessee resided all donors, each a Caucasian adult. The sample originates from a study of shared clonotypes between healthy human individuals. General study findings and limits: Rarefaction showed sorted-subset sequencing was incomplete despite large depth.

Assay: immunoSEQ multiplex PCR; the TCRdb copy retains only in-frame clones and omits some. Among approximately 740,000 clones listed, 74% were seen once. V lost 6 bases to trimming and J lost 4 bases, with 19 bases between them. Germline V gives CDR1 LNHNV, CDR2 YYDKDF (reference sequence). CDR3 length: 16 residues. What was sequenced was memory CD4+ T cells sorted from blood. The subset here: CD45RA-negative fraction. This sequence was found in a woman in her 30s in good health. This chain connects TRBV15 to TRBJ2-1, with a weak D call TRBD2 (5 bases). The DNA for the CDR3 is TGTGCCACCAGTCCTACCTCGAAGGGAGCATACAATGAGCAGTTCTTC. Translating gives CATSPTSKGAYNEQFF.